What follows are 5 T cell receptor beta chains derived from one specimen sequenced in a study of shared clonotypes between healthy human individuals. Libraries were prepared by immunoSEQ multiplex PCR; TCRdb keeps only in-frame clonotypes and omits some of them. The data show about 320,000 clones, around 90% seen once. Sequencing input: memory CD8+ T cells sorted from blood. Subset meaning: CD45RO+ cells pooled with CCR7-negative TemRA cells. The source is a man between 18 and 35 years old in good health.

The gene calls are TRBV28 and TRBJ1-2; no definite D call. CDR3 length: 15 residues. The V end lost 2 bases, the J end lost 4 bases, and 14 bases lay between the germline ends. Germline CDR1 and CDR2: MDHEN and SYDVKM. In DNA form, the CDR3 reads TGTGCCAGCAGTTTAAGTACGAACACTGGCTATGGCTACACCTTC. Translated: CASSLSTNTGYGYTF.

This clone was seen a single time. The chain couples TRBV27 to TRBJ2-1, with 10 bases lining up with TRBD2. Germline V gene lookup returns CDR1 MNHEY and CDR2 SMNVEV (reference sequence). The length of the CDR3 is 13 residues. V gave up 10 bases and J gave up 6 bases; unmatched junction bases: 6. The CDR3 reads CATGTSDANEQFF. The CDR3 DNA reads as TGTGCCACCGGGACTAGCGACGCCAATGAGCAGTTCTTC.

The CDR3 nucleotides are TGTGCCTGGAGTGTAACCGCCGGTGAGCAGTTCTTC. Translating gives CAWSVTAGEQFF. This sequence joins TRBV30 and TRBJ2-1; D gene unclear. Trimming shortened V by 0 bases and J by 9 bases, and 9 bases separated the two germline ends. The CDR3 is 12 amino acids. CDR1 and CDR2 from the germline V gene are GTSNPN and SVGIG (reference sequence).

This chain links TRBV10-3 with TRBJ1-1; tentatively, D is TRBD1 (6 bases). Germline CDR1 and CDR2: ENHRY and SYGVKD. Trimming removed 10 bases at V and 1 base at J, with 16 bases between. The length of the CDR3 is 14 residues. The CDR3 DNA reads as TGTGCCACGCTACAGGGAAGTGGGAACACTGAAGCTTTCTTT. Amino acids: CATLQGSGNTEAFF.

V and J are TRBV27 and TRBJ2-7; the D gene is possibly TRBD1 (6 bases). Trimming left V 3 bases short and J 2 bases short, with 11 bases between. Per germline, CDR1 MNHEY and CDR2 SMNVEV (reference sequence). CDR3 length equals 14 residues. CDR3: CASSFTGTPYEQYF. CDR3 sequence (DNA): TGTGCCAGCAGTTTCACAGGGACCCCCTACGAGCAGTACTTC.